This passage covers 24 T cell receptor beta chains from one sample sequenced in a study of CD8+ T cells in alopecia areata. RNA, once extracted, was reverse transcribed into cDNA for use as the sequencing template. Libraries were prepared by immunoSEQ multiplex PCR; TCRdb keeps only in-frame clonotypes and omits some of them. The table records more than 95,000 clones, approximately 58% of them present only once. Sequenced material: CD4+ T cells sorted from blood. Every receptor here comes from a human donor in good health.

Ten or more counts support this clone. The chain joins TRBV6-1 to TRBJ1-2, with TRBD1 identical over 9 bases. The germline V gene has CDR1 MNHNS and CDR2 SASEGT. The CDR3 length is 15 residues. The junction had 7 bases not matched to a gene; V was cut back by 4 bases and J by 4 bases. The CDR3 nucleotides read TGTGCCAGCAGTGTAGGGACAGGGTACAGCTATGGCTACACCTTC. It encodes CASSVGTGYSYGYTF.

V gene TRBV30 combines with J gene TRBJ1-5; D gene unclear. This CDR3 has 14 amino acids. Germline CDR1 is GTSNPN and CDR2 is SVGIG (reference sequence). The V end lost 2 bases, the J end lost 3 bases, and 11 bases lay between the germline ends. This CDR3 reads CAWSSEWDNQPQHF. CDR3 coding DNA: TGTGCCTGGAGTTCTGAGTGGGACAATCAGCCCCAGCATTTT.

The chain joins TRBV2 to TRBJ2-2; D is possibly TRBD1 (6 bases). Trimming took off 4 bases at V and 2 bases at J, with 11 bases between the two ends. Germline V gene sequence: CDR1 SNHLY, CDR2 FYNNEI. This CDR3 has 15 amino acids. DNA for the CDR3: TGTGCCAGCAGTGCCCCCAGGGGCAACACCGGGGAGCTGTTTTTT. Translated: CASSAPRGNTGELFF.

This clone was picked up a small number of times. V is TRBV29-1 and J is TRBJ2-1; D might be TRBD1 or TRBD2, each matching 5 bases. CDR3 length: 17 residues. Trimming left V 7 bases short and J 2 bases short, with 24 bases between. Per the germline V gene, CDR1 is SQVTM and CDR2 is ANQGSEA. CDR3: CSAAGGPLTGPYNEQFF. The DNA of the CDR3 is TGCAGCGCCGCTGGAGGTCCTTTAACGGGGCCCTACAATGAGCAGTTCTTC.

The chain is built from TRBV15 and TRBJ2-7; 11 bases agree with TRBD1. CDR1 and CDR2 (germline): LNHNV, YYDKDF (reference sequence). The CDR3 has 15 residues. V shed 3 bases, J shed 4 bases, and the junction held 5 bases outside the gene matches. This CDR3 is CATSRSGTGGYEQYF. The DNA for the CDR3 is TGTGCCACCAGCAGGTCCGGGACAGGGGGGTACGAGCAGTACTTC. Looking up the rest from reference TRBV15 and TRBJ2-7 gives the full variable domain: DAMVIQNPRYQVTQFGKPVTLSCSQTLNHNVMYWYQQKSSQAPKLLFHYYDKDFNNEADTPDNFQSRRPNTSFCFLDIRSPGLGDTAMYLCATSRSGTGGYEQYFGPGTRLTVT.

This clone was observed a single time. Other DNA sequences in this sample translate to the same CDR3. CDR3 bases: TGTGCCAGCAGCCCCGGGGGGTCGGAGACCCAGTACTTC. Translation: CASSPGGSETQYF. This chain connects TRBV7-3 to TRBJ2-5, with 7 nucleotides matching TRBD2. The V segment lost 5 bases and the J segment 5 bases; nucleotides outside the gene matches: 5. Per germline, CDR1 SGHTA and CDR2 FQGTGA. The CDR3 runs 13 residues.

The sample holds one count of this clone. The chain is built from TRBV30 and TRBJ1-3, with no clear D. V lost 2 bases and J lost 0, with 11 bases in between. The CDR3 is 15 residues long. Germline V CDR1 and CDR2: GTSNPN, SVGIG (reference sequence). The CDR3 DNA follows: TGTGCCTGGAGTTCCCGGGTCTTCTCTGGAAACACCATATATTTT. It is translated as CAWSSRVFSGNTIYF.

The V gene is TRBV29-1, the J gene TRBJ1-1; no clear D gene. CDR1 is SQVTM, CDR2 ANQGSEA, per germline. With 8 bases removed from V and 0 bases from J, the gap between germline ends came to 13 bases. This CDR3 spans 13 amino acids. CDR3 loop: CSSDRGLNTEAFF. DNA of the CDR3: TGCAGCTCCGACCGGGGATTGAACACTGAAGCTTTCTTT.

V usage is TRBV13 and J usage is TRBJ2-7; 7 positions match TRBD1. Germline loops: CDR1 PRHDT, CDR2 FYEKMQ (reference sequence). V gave up 4 bases and J gave up 5 bases; unmatched junction bases: 8. The CDR3 contains 14 residues. The CDR3 is CASSSGTVHHEQYF. DNA for the CDR3: TGTGCCAGCAGCTCCGGGACAGTTCATCACGAGCAGTACTTC.

This clone was recorded only once. The chain links TRBV7-9 to TRBJ2-5; TRBD1 matches 8 bases. Unmatched junction bases numbered 5, after V lost 3 bases and J lost 5 bases. CDR1 SEHNR and CDR2 FQNEAQ come from the germline V gene (reference sequence). This CDR3 spans 14 amino acids. The CDR3 bases are TGTGCCAGCAGCTTGACAGGGGTACGGGAGACCCAGTACTTC. It specifies CASSLTGVRETQYF.

V and J are TRBV2 and TRBJ2-3; perhaps TRBD2 as D (6 bases). The germline gives CDR1 SNHLY, CDR2 FYNNEI. The CDR3 is 12 residues long. V was cut by 11 bases and J by 2 bases, with 11 bases left in between. CDR3 nucleotide sequence: TGTGCCTCCGGGGGAGACACAGATACGCAGTATTTT. This gives the protein CASGGDTDTQYF.

This clone was seen only a few times. The chain has TRBV29-1 and TRBJ1-1; tentatively, D is TRBD1 (6 bases). Germline values: CDR1 SQVTM, CDR2 ANQGSEA. This CDR3 comprises 14 residues. Trimming shortened V by 4 bases and J by 1 base, and 13 bases separated the two germline ends. The CDR3 region is CSVAPRGANTEAFF. The CDR3 DNA follows: TGCAGCGTTGCCCCTCGGGGGGCGAACACTGAAGCTTTCTTT.

The chain carries TRBV7-9 and TRBJ2-1, with 8 positions matching TRBD2. V shed 5 bases and J 0 bases; nucleotides not matched to a gene: 3. This CDR3 contains 15 residues. Looked up from germline, CDR1 is SEHNR and CDR2 is FQNEAQ (reference sequence). In DNA form, the CDR3 reads TGTGCCAGCAGCCAGCGGGGGAGCTCCTACAATGAGCAGTTCTTC. Translation gives CASSQRGSSYNEQFF. The variable domain in full, completed from reference TRBV7-9 and TRBJ2-1, reads DTGVSQNPRHKITKRGQNVTFRCDPISEHNRLYWYRQTLGQGPEFLTYFQNEAQLEKSRLLSDRFSAERPKGSFSTLEIQRTEQGDSAMYLCASSQRGSSYNEQFFGPGTRLTVL.

This clone was counted between two and nine times. J is TRBJ2-3 and V is TRBV2; possible D gene TRBD2, 8 bases. The V end was cut by 7 bases, the J end by 4 bases, with 18 bases between. The CDR3 runs to 15 residues. CDR1 SNHLY and CDR2 FYNNEI come from the germline V gene. CDR3 DNA sequence: TGTGCCAGCAAGCGGGAGACAGGGAACCCAGATACGCAGTATTTT. Amino acids: CASKRETGNPDTQYF.

The chain carries TRBV6-1 and TRBJ1-5; 9 nucleotides agree with TRBD1. Per the germline V gene, CDR1 is MNHNS and CDR2 is SASEGT. The CDR3 is 14 amino acids. Trimming took 7 bases from V and 7 from J; bases not matched to a gene: 8. The CDR3 DNA reads TGTGCCAGCACCCCGGGACAGGGTGGGCAGCCCCAGCATTTT. Translation: CASTPGQGGQPQHF.

V and J are TRBV15 and TRBJ2-3; TRBD1 might be the D (8 bases). Trimming cost V 3 bases and J 6 bases, with 19 bases left between them. CDR1 is LNHNV and CDR2 is YYDKDF in the germline V gene (reference sequence). This CDR3 has 16 amino acids. CDR3 bases: TGTGCCACCAGCAGCTTTACAGGGGGGGCTCGGGATACGCAGTATTTT. Protein sequence: CATSSFTGGARDTQYF.

The table lists this clone with a count of one. The rearrangement joins TRBV29-1 to TRBJ2-1, with TRBD1 matching over 7 bases. The CDR3 length is 13 residues. The V gene's germline CDR1 is SQVTM and CDR2 ANQGSEA. Trimming cost V 6 bases and J 8 bases; bases outside gene matches: 10. CDR3 region: CSVGDSSKDEQFF. CDR3 DNA: TGCAGCGTGGGGGACAGTTCGAAAGATGAGCAGTTCTTC.

The chain carries TRBV27 and TRBJ1-1; D gene ambiguous. The CDR3 spans 13 residues. Between the trimmed V and J ends, which lost 4 bases and 1 base, there was a span of 7 bases. CDR1 and CDR2 (germline): MNHEY, SMNVEV (reference sequence). CDR3 nucleotide sequence: TGTGCCAGCAGTTACGGACGGAACACTGAAGCTTTCTTT. Amino acid sequence: CASSYGRNTEAFF.

V is TRBV6-1 and J is TRBJ1-2; D remains unclear. The CDR3 has 11 residues. Germline lookup yields CDR1 MNHNS and CDR2 SASEGT. The V end lost 3 bases, the J end lost 3 bases, and 2 bases lay between the germline ends. The CDR3, as DNA: TGTGCCAGCAGTGACCACTATGGCTACACCTTC. It is translated as CASSDHYGYTF.

V usage is TRBV5-1 and J usage is TRBJ1-2, with a tentative D call TRBD1 (5 bases). V lost 7 bases and J lost 4, with 17 bases in between. Germline values: CDR1 SGHRS, CDR2 YFSETQ. This CDR3 contains 14 residues. CDR3 sequence reads: CASGSGGGVYGYTF. As DNA, the CDR3 is TGCGCCAGCGGATCTGGAGGAGGGGTCTATGGCTACACCTTC.

The chain links TRBV7-9 to TRBJ2-7; 7 bases line up with TRBD2. The CDR3 has 15 amino acids. Germline V gene sequence: CDR1 SEHNR, CDR2 FQNEAQ (reference sequence). V shed 3 bases, J shed 0 bases, and the junction held 5 bases outside the gene matches. The CDR3 sequence is CASSFGRASSYEQYF. CDR3 nucleotides: TGTGCCAGCAGCTTTGGGAGGGCTAGCTCCTACGAGCAGTACTTC.

The chain recombines TRBV30 with TRBJ2-5; 9 bases agree with TRBD2. The CDR3 is made up of 15 amino acids. Germline V CDR1 and CDR2: GTSNPN, SVGIG (reference sequence). V was pared by 1 base and J by 8 bases, with 11 bases of the junction left unmatched. The CDR3: CAWSGLAGSSGTQYF. The DNA for the CDR3 is TGTGCCTGGAGTGGGCTAGCGGGGAGCTCAGGTACCCAGTACTTC.

This rearrangement joins TRBV6-6 to TRBJ1-3, with D tentatively TRBD1 (6 bases). The germline CDR1 and CDR2 sequences are MNHNY and SVGAGI (reference sequence). V was trimmed by 6 bases and J by 3 bases, leaving 12 bases between them. The CDR3 runs to 14 residues. The CDR3 DNA follows: TGTGCCAGCAGCCCTGGAGGGGGTGGAAACACCATATATTTT. Protein: CASSPGGGGNTIYF.

This clone was seen a handful of times. This sequence joins TRBV30 and TRBJ1-5, with D unresolved. Looked up from germline, CDR1 is GTSNPN and CDR2 is SVGIG (reference sequence). With 3 bases removed from V and 5 bases from J, the gap between germline ends came to 11 bases. The CDR3 spans 13 residues. This CDR3 is CAWSPMLDQPQHF. In DNA, the CDR3 is TGTGCCTGGAGCCCAATGTTGGATCAGCCCCAGCATTTT.